A single sample gave rise to the 22 T cell receptor beta chains below, sequenced in a study of blood T cells in healthy people across ages. The second PCR ran about 7 to 12 cycles with a sample-barcoded 5' primer and J-beta primers. Via MiXCR, TCRdb re-called the 5' RACE reads, giving one row per CDR3 protein. The table includes roughly 830,000 distinct CDR3 sequences, 62% detected once. The source material was blood. Receptors were obtained from a man aged 25 to 40 in good health.

The chain couples TRBV5-1 to TRBJ2-1; 8 nucleotides agree with TRBD1. The end of the DNA fits TRBJ2-7 better, so the J call may be wrong. CDR1 is SGHRS, CDR2 YFSETQ, per germline. The CDR3 spans 14 residues. The CDR3 loop is CASRFDRGGSEQYF. The CDR3 coding sequence is TGCGCCAGCAGATTTGACAGGGGTGGTAGTGAGCAGTACTTC.

The chain joins TRBV4-1 to TRBJ2-7, with TRBD1 identical over 9 bases. Trimming at V came to 0 bases and at J to 5 bases, leaving 8 bases not matched to a gene. The CDR3 has 16 amino acids. Germline V lookup: CDR1 MGHRA, CDR2 YSYEKL. The CDR3 nucleotides are TGCGCCAGCAGCCAAGATACCGACAGGGGGTCCAACGAGCAGTACTTC. Translation: CASSQDTDRGSNEQYF.

The sample holds a few counts of this clonotype. J is TRBJ2-5 and V is TRBV3-1; perhaps D is TRBD1 or TRBD2 (5 bases each). Germline CDR1 and CDR2: LGHDT and YNNKEL (reference sequence). The CDR3 is 14 amino acids. The ends were cut back, 4 bases at V and 3 bases at J, with 12 bases in the middle. CDR3 protein: CASSPWDGEETQYF. The CDR3 bases are TGTGCCAGCAGCCCATGGGACGGGGAAGAGACCCAGTACTTC.

The V gene is TRBV9, the J gene TRBJ2-2; perhaps TRBD1 as D (6 bases). CDR3 length: 16 amino acids. Trimming removed 0 bases from V and 0 bases from J, with 9 bases in between. Germline V CDR1 and CDR2: SGDLS, YYNGEE. The chain's CDR3 is CASSVEAGANTGELFF. Here the CDR3 DNA reads TGTGCCAGCAGCGTAGAGGCAGGGGCGAACACCGGGGAGCTGTTTTTT. The full variable domain, in which reference TRBV9 and TRBJ2-2 provide the parts outside the CDR3, is DSGVTQTPKHLITATGQRVTLRCSPRSGDLSVYWYQQSLDQGLQFLIQYYNGEERAKGNILERFSAQQFPDLHSELNLSSLELGDSALYFCASSVEAGANTGELFFGEGSRLTVL.

The rearrangement uses TRBV12-3 or TRBV12-4 and TRBJ2-1; 12 bases fit TRBD1. The V gene end was trimmed by 6 bases and the J gene end by 9 bases; junction bases not matched to a gene: 6. CDR3 size: 14 residues. In DNA, the CDR3 is TGTGCCAGCAGGCCGGGACAGGGGGCATTTGAGCAGTTCTTC. It is translated as CASRPGQGAFEQFF.

The V gene is TRBV7-9, the J gene TRBJ2-5; unclear D gene. The J call may be incorrect, as the DNA end agrees better with TRBJ2-7. CDR1 and CDR2 from the germline V gene are SEHNR and FQNEAQ (reference sequence). This CDR3 region has 12 residues. Here the CDR3 reads CALRTDHYEQYF. CDR3 nucleotides: TGTGCTCTACGGACGGACCACTACGAGCAGTACTTC.

A word on this clonotype: With a much larger clone just one base away, this may be a read error. The rearrangement joins TRBV9 to TRBJ2-1; D remains unclear. Germline CDR1 reads SGDLS; CDR2 reads YYNGEE. There are 12 residues in the CDR3. The V end was cut by 0 bases, the J end by 6 bases, with 4 bases between. The CDR3 spells CASSVESNEQFF. DNA for the CDR3: TGTGCCAGCAGCGTAGAGTCCAATGAGCAGTTCTTC.

This clonotype was counted between two and nine times. The V call is TRBV27, the J call TRBJ2-1; no clear D. The V gene lost 2 bases and the J gene lost 7 bases, with 3 bases spanning the gap. Looked up from germline, CDR1 is MNHEY and CDR2 is SMNVEV (reference sequence). The CDR3 length is 11 residues. This CDR3 is CASSLKNEQFF. The CDR3 DNA follows: TGTGCCAGCAGTTTAAAAAATGAGCAGTTCTTC.

The chain is built from TRBV7-9 and TRBJ2-1; possibly TRBD1 for D (5 bases). Trimming cost V 5 bases and J 5 bases, with 16 bases left between them. Germline-derived CDR1 and CDR2 are SEHNR and FQNEAQ (reference sequence). This CDR3 has 15 residues. The CDR3 DNA reads TGTGCCAGCAGCCCCGGACAAATATCTAACAATGAGCAGTTCTTC. As protein: CASSPGQISNNEQFF.

J is TRBJ1-4 and V is TRBV25-1; D is uncertain. V was clipped by 7 bases and J by 8 bases, with 20 bases between them. Germline values: CDR1 MGHDK, CDR2 SYGVNS. This CDR3 contains 15 residues. The CDR3 reads CASTPSGRVAEKLFF. The CDR3 coding sequence is TGTGCCAGCACCCCAAGTGGGCGAGTCGCCGAAAAACTGTTTTTT.

V usage is TRBV20-1 and J usage is TRBJ2-7, with D hard to call. CDR3 size: 14 residues. V lost 5 bases, J lost 1 base, and 15 bases lay in between. Germline V lookup: CDR1 DFQATT, CDR2 SNEGSKA (reference sequence). CDR3 region: CSAAQDGGSYEQYF. CDR3 sequence (DNA): TGCAGTGCTGCCCAGGACGGCGGATCCTACGAGCAGTACTTC.

The chain's CDR3 is CASSLWAPSDYGYTF. The DNA of the CDR3 is TGTGCCAGCAGCTTATGGGCCCCTTCGGACTATGGCTACACCTTC. The chain uses TRBV7-9 and TRBJ1-2; D remains unclear. The CDR3 totals 15 residues. The V end was cut by 2 bases, the J end by 3 bases, with 13 bases between. The germline V gene has CDR1 SEHNR and CDR2 FQNEAQ (reference sequence). The full variable domain, its missing parts supplied by reference TRBV7-9 and TRBJ1-2, is DTGVSQNPRHKITKRGQNVTFRCDPISEHNRLYWYRQTLGQGPEFLTYFQNEAQLEKSRLLSDRFSAERPKGSFSTLEIQRTEQGDSAMYLCASSLWAPSDYGYTFGSGTRLTVV.

The chain recombines TRBV7-2 with TRBJ2-4; D perhaps matches TRBD2 (6 bases). The J call may be wrong; the DNA end is better matched by TRBJ2-7. This CDR3 is 15 amino acids long. Per germline, CDR1 SGHTA and CDR2 FQGNSA. CDR3 nucleotides: TGTGCCAGCAGCGATACCTGGGAGGAATCCTACGAGCAGTACTTC. This translates into CASSDTWEESYEQYF.

This chain links TRBV5-5 with TRBJ2-3; 8 bases are shared with TRBD2. Looked up from germline, CDR1 is SGHKS and CDR2 is YYEKEE (reference sequence). Unmatched junction bases numbered 8, after V lost 0 bases and J lost 5 bases. This CDR3 has 16 residues. The CDR3 sequence is CASSLVAGRNGDTQYF. The CDR3, as DNA: TGTGCCAGCAGCTTGGTAGCGGGGAGGAATGGAGATACGCAGTATTTT.

The chain joins TRBV20-1 to TRBJ1-1; D is ambiguous. The germline V gene has CDR1 DFQATT and CDR2 SNEGSKA (reference sequence). The CDR3 runs to 10 residues. V was clipped by 5 bases and J by 3 bases, with 4 bases between them. The CDR3 bases are TGCAGTGCTCAGGACACTGAAGCTTTCTTT. The encoded protein is CSAQDTEAFF.

V is TRBV5-1 and J is TRBJ2-2; TRBD2 is a possible D gene (7 bases). Germline CDR1 SGHRS, CDR2 YFSETQ. With 2 bases removed from V and 2 bases from J, the gap between germline ends came to 13 bases. The CDR3 runs 16 residues. The CDR3 is CASSFDGGPNTGELFF. As DNA, the CDR3 is TGCGCCAGCAGCTTTGACGGGGGGCCCAACACCGGGGAGCTGTTTTTT.

V gene TRBV4-1 combines with J gene TRBJ1-5; the match to TRBD1 covers 8 bases. V shed 4 bases, J shed 4 bases, and the junction held 6 bases outside the gene matches. The CDR3 length is 15 residues. Germline CDR1 and CDR2: MGHRA and YSYEKL. The CDR3 loop reads CASSPLTGENQPQHF. CDR3 nucleotides: TGCGCCAGCAGCCCCTTGACAGGGGAAAATCAGCCCCAGCATTTT.

The genes are TRBV28 and TRBJ2-3; TRBD2 matches 10 bases. CDR1 and CDR2 (germline): MDHEN, SYDVKM. V shed 6 bases and J 5 bases; nucleotides not matched to a gene: 8. The CDR3 contains 15 residues. The CDR3 sequence is CASSATSGVVDTQYF. CDR3 nucleotides: TGTGCCAGCAGCGCTACTAGCGGGGTGGTAGATACGCAGTATTTT.

A remark on this clonotype: Just one base apart from a much larger clone, this may be a read error. The chain has TRBV2 and TRBJ1-5, with 12 bases fitting TRBD1. The CDR3 spans 15 residues. With V trimmed by 6 bases and J by 6 bases, 6 bases remained unmatched. Germline V gives CDR1 SNHLY, CDR2 FYNNEI. The CDR3 sequence is CASSGGQGARQPQHF. The CDR3 DNA sequence: TGTGCCAGCAGCGGGGGACAGGGGGCTCGTCAGCCCCAGCATTTT.

With regard to this clonotype: The junction and the germline gene differ at one end; a read error may be behind it. The chain uses TRBV6-2 or TRBV6-3 and TRBJ2-7; D could derive from TRBD1 or TRBD2 (6 bases each). This CDR3 is 16 amino acids long. Germline V gene data show CDR1 as MNHEY and CDR2 as SVGEGT. This chain's CDR3 is CASSYGRGDRSCEQYF. CDR3 DNA sequence: TGTGCCAGCAGTTACGGGCGGGGCGACAGGTCCTGCGAGCAGTACTTC.

This clonotype was observed a single time. Written as DNA, the CDR3 is TGTGCCAGCAAGGGGGGTGGACAGCCCCAGCATTTT. Translated: CASKGGGQPQHF. This chain joins TRBV6-6 and TRBJ1-5; tentative D call: TRBD1 (6 bases). CDR3 size: 12 residues. CDR1 MNHNY and CDR2 SVGAGI come from the germline V gene (reference sequence). Trimming removed 7 bases from V and 7 bases from J, with 11 bases in between.

The rearrangement uses TRBV28 and TRBJ2-6; tentatively, D is TRBD2 (5 bases). CDR1 and CDR2 (germline): MDHEN, SYDVKM. Trimming removed 2 bases at V and 0 bases at J, with 17 bases between. The CDR3 contains 19 residues. The CDR3 coding sequence is TGTGCCAGCAGTTTACCCGGGATAGGGCCATTCTCTGGGGCCAACGTCCTGACTTTC. It specifies CASSLPGIGPFSGANVLTF.